The subject of this entry is one T cell receptor (beta chain). Participants were aged about 18 to 89 years from 24 US areas. The data stem from a study of blood T cell repertoires in COVID-19. The assay was immunoSEQ multiplex PCR, and TCRdb's table has in-frame clones only and misses some. This sample has under 350,000 clones; around nine tenths occur once, and the top ten carry under 3%. V gave up 3 bases and J gave up 3 bases, with 11 bases separating them. The CDR3 has 14 amino acids. Germline V lookup: CDR1 LNHDA, CDR2 SQIVND (reference sequence). Sequenced input: PBMCs or T cells enriched from blood (not recorded which). V is TRBV19 and J is TRBJ1-2; D is unresolved. The TCR originated in a woman between 18 and 30 years old who had recovered from COVID-19. CDR3 sequence: CASSIRRVDYGYTF. CDR3 DNA sequence: TGTGCCAGTAGTATTCGGAGAGTGGACTATGGCTACACCTTC.